These 12 T cell receptor beta chains came from one sample sequenced in a study of early T cells in non-severe SARS-CoV-2 infection. Each CDR3 protein is one row after TCRdb ran MiXCR on the 5' RACE reads. The repertoire holds 55,000 or so distinct CDR3 sequences, with roughly 11% as singletons. Sample: whole blood. These TCRs come from an adult who was a healthcare worker with PCR-confirmed SARS-CoV-2 infection or an uninfected control (not recorded which).

This clonotype was recorded a few times. V and J are TRBV5-1 and TRBJ2-3, with TRBD2 identical over 8 bases. The germline V gene has CDR1 SGHRS and CDR2 YFSETQ. CDR3 length equals 15 residues. V dropped 4 bases and J dropped 3; count of bases not matched to a gene: 7. CDR3 DNA: TGCGCCAGCAGCACAAGCGGGAGAGGTACAGATACGCAGTATTTT. Translation: CASSTSGRGTDTQYF. Supplemented by reference TRBV5-1 and TRBJ2-3, the full variable domain reads KAGVTQTPRYLIKTRGQQVTLSCSPISGHRSVSWYQQTPGQGLQFLFEYFSETQRNKGNFPGRFSGRQFSNSRSEMNVSTLELGDSALYLCASSTSGRGTDTQYFGPGTRLTVL.

In its sample, this clonotype was seen a few times. The chain carries TRBV27 and TRBJ1-4; no clear D. Trimming removed 3 bases at V and 4 bases at J, with 6 bases between. This CDR3 has 13 residues. Germline values: CDR1 MNHEY, CDR2 SMNVEV (reference sequence). The CDR3 coding sequence is TGTGCCAGCAGTTTCCGAATTAATGAAAAACTGTTTTTT. Its protein is CASSFRINEKLFF.

This chain connects TRBV5-1 to TRBJ1-1; TRBD1 matches 8 bases. The junction had 5 bases not matched to a gene; V was cut back by 4 bases and J by 6 bases. This CDR3 is built from 13 residues. CDR1 and CDR2 from the germline V gene are SGHRS and YFSETQ. The CDR3 loop is CASSHGQGAEAFF. CDR3 DNA: TGCGCCAGCAGCCACGGACAGGGCGCTGAAGCTTTCTTT.

The V call is TRBV3-1, the J call TRBJ2-5; the D gene could be TRBD1 or TRBD2 (6 bases each). V was clipped by 8 bases and J by 1 base, with 11 bases between them. The CDR3 sequence is 13 residues long. CDR1 is LGHDT and CDR2 is YNNKEL in the germline V gene (reference sequence). The CDR3 bases are TGTGCCAGCGGTCGGGGGCTCCAAGAGACCCAGTACTTC. Its protein product is CASGRGLQETQYF.

This clonotype came up many times. This chain joins TRBV11-1 and TRBJ1-1; D may be TRBD1 (5 bases). The CDR3 extends over 15 amino acids. V was pared by 2 bases and J by 1 base, with 11 bases between. Looked up from germline, CDR1 is SGHAT and CDR2 is FQDESV (reference sequence). CDR3 amino acids: CASSLSLQGNTEAFF. CDR3 DNA sequence: TGTGCCAGCAGCTTATCTCTCCAGGGGAACACTGAAGCTTTCTTT.

This clonotype occurred once. The chain carries TRBV28 and TRBJ2-1; D is tentatively TRBD1 or TRBD2 (5 bases each). Trimming removed 5 bases from V and 2 bases from J, with 13 bases in between. The CDR3 extends over 15 amino acids. Germline V CDR1 and CDR2: MDHEN, SYDVKM. The CDR3 protein is CASSVTGTAYNEQFF. The CDR3, as DNA: TGTGCCAGCAGTGTTACCGGGACGGCCTACAATGAGCAGTTCTTC.

This clonotype was observed many times. The V gene is TRBV4-2, the J gene TRBJ2-1; possibly TRBD1 or TRBD2 for D (6 bases each). The CDR3 length is 16 residues. The ends were cut back, 5 bases at V and 1 base at J, with 15 bases in the middle. Germline V lookup: CDR1 LGHNA, CDR2 YNFKEQ. For the CDR3, the DNA is TGTGCCAGCAGCAAAAGGGGGGCTGGGTCCTACAATGAGCAGTTCTTC. Protein sequence: CASSKRGAGSYNEQFF.

The chain joins TRBV28 to TRBJ2-7, with 12 bases lining up with TRBD2. The CDR3 runs 16 residues. J was trimmed by 1 base and V by 5 bases; bases with no gene match: 6. CDR1 and CDR2 from the germline V gene are MDHEN and SYDVKM. As DNA, the CDR3 is TGTGCCAGCAGTGCCTCACTAGCGGGAGGATCCTACGAGCAGTACTTC. It is translated as CASSASLAGGSYEQYF. Variable domain in full (rest from reference TRBV28 and TRBJ2-7): DVKVTQSSRYLVKRTGEKVFLECVQDMDHENMFWYRQDPGLGLRLIYFSYDVKMKEKGDIPEGYSVSREKKERFSLILESASTNQTSMYLCASSASLAGGSYEQYFGPGTRLTVT.

This clonotype was observed a handful of times. The chain joins TRBV28 to TRBJ2-3; D gene unclear. CDR3 length: 12 amino acids. Germline CDR1 MDHEN, CDR2 SYDVKM. The V end lost 1 base, the J end lost 2 bases, and 1 base lay between the germline ends. CDR3 nucleotide sequence: TGTGCCAGCAGTTTATCCACAGATACGCAGTATTTT. It codes for CASSLSTDTQYF.

This clonotype occurred many times. The chain links TRBV9 to TRBJ2-5, with 10 positions matching TRBD1. The V and J ends lost 4 bases and 2 bases, in that order; junction bases with no gene match: 8. Germline V CDR1 and CDR2: SGDLS, YYNGEE. The CDR3 length is 16 residues. CDR3 DNA: TGTGCCAGCAGCCCTGGGACAGGGGCGAGGCAAGAGACCCAGTACTTC. Encoded protein: CASSPGTGARQETQYF.

V gene TRBV12-5 combines with J gene TRBJ2-7; D is undetermined. The germline CDR1 and CDR2 sequences are LGHNT and FRNRAP. Trimming took 2 bases from V and 1 from J, leaving 6 bases between them. The CDR3 spans 13 residues. The CDR3 nucleotides are TGTGCTAGTGGTTTGTCCGCATCCTACGAGCAGTACTTC. Translated, it gives CASGLSASYEQYF.

Ten or more counts support this clonotype. The chain has TRBV7-9 and TRBJ1-3; weak D call: TRBD1 (6 bases). V was clipped by 2 bases and J by 4 bases, with 12 bases between them. The CDR3 consists of 15 residues. Germline V gene data show CDR1 as SEHNR and CDR2 as FQNEAQ (reference sequence). The CDR3 DNA reads TGTGCCAGCAGCTTATCGGGGACATCAGGAAACACCATATATTTT. It specifies CASSLSGTSGNTIYF.